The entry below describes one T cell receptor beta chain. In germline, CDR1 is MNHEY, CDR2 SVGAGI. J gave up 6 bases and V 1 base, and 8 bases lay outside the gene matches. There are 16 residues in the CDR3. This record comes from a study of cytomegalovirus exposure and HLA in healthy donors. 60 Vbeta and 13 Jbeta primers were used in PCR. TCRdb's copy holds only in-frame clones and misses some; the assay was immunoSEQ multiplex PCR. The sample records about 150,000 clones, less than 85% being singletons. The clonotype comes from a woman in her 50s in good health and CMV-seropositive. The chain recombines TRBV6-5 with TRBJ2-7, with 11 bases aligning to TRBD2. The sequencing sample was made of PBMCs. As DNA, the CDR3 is TGTGCCAGCAGTTACTTTGTTAGCGGGGGGGCCAGCGAGCAGTACTTC. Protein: CASSYFVSGGASEQYF.